Shown below are 7 T cell receptor beta chains from a single sample sequenced in a study of prognosis after radiotherapy for stage I lung cancer. The authors amplified TCR beta CDR3 from genomic DNA using two-round multiplex PCR. During first-round PCR, primers specific to each TRBV and TRBJ gene were used. MiXCR, run by TCRdb on the multiplex PCR reads, gives a single entry per CDR3 protein. Of tens of thousands of distinct CDR3 sequences listed, 35% to 55% are singletons. The sequences come from PBMCs, collected before or after stereotactic body radiation therapy (not recorded which). Every receptor here comes from a donor over 45 with non-small cell lung cancer.

This clonotype was recorded many times. V and J are TRBV11-3 and TRBJ2-7; D is perhaps TRBD1 or TRBD2 (5 bases each). V was pared by 0 bases and J by 0 bases, with 6 bases between. Germline-derived CDR1 and CDR2 are SGHNT and YENEEA. The CDR3 loop spans 14 amino acids. The CDR3: CASSLEGTSYEQYF. The DNA of the CDR3 is TGTGCCAGCAGCTTAGAGGGGACCTCCTACGAGCAGTACTTC.

This clonotype came up many times. The rearrangement uses TRBV6-2 or TRBV6-3 and TRBJ2-5; D is undetermined. Deletions cut 5 bases from V and 5 bases from J, with 15 bases between. Germline CDR1 reads MNHEY; CDR2 reads SVGEGT. This CDR3 comprises 14 residues. The CDR3 loop reads CASSRSGREETQYF. In nucleotides, the CDR3 is TGTGCCAGCAGTAGGAGTGGGCGCGAGGAGACCCAGTACTTC.

V usage is TRBV7-8 and J usage is TRBJ2-1; 10 bases line up with TRBD2. The CDR3 covers 14 residues. V shed 8 bases and J 4 bases; nucleotides not matched to a gene: 5. CDR1 is SGHVS, CDR2 FQNEAQ, per germline. This CDR3 reads CASRVLAGYNEQFF. CDR3 coding DNA: TGTGCCAGCCGGGTACTAGCGGGATACAATGAGCAGTTCTTC. Based on the CDR3 plus reference TRBV7-8 and TRBJ2-1, the full variable domain is GAGVSQSPRYKVAKRGQDVALRCDPISGHVSLFWYQQALGQGPEFLTYFQNEAQLDKSGLPSDRFFAERPEGSVSTLKIQRTQQEDSAVYLCASRVLAGYNEQFFGPGTRLTVL.

This clonotype is labeled as medium-sized. The chain has TRBV6-1 and TRBJ2-2; 7 bases are shared with TRBD2. V dropped 7 bases and J dropped 4; count of bases not matched to a gene: 3. This CDR3 region has 13 residues. Germline V lookup: CDR1 MNHNS, CDR2 SASEGT. CDR3 coding DNA: TGTGCCAGCACGGGACTACCCACCGGGGAGCTGTTTTTT. Protein: CASTGLPTGELFF.

CDR3 sequence reads: CATSDDGTGAYEQFF. The CDR3 nucleotides are TGTGCCACCAGTGACGACGGGACAGGGGCTTACGAGCAGTTCTTC. J is TRBJ2-1 and V is TRBV24-1, with 10 nucleotides matching TRBD1. The CDR3 is 15 residues long. Losses at the gene ends were 4 bases for V and 10 bases for J; bases not matched to a gene: 9. CDR1 is KGHDR and CDR2 is SFDVKD in the germline V gene.

Remarks on this clonotype: Since a much larger clone is just one base distant, this may be a read error. This chain uses TRBV6-2 or TRBV6-3 with TRBJ2-3, with 12 bases matching TRBD2. CDR1 MNHEY and CDR2 SVGEGT come from the germline V gene. This CDR3 contains 16 residues. The CDR3 here is CASSRLLAGGTYTQYF. DNA of the CDR3: TGTGCCAGCAGTCGCTTACTAGCGGGGGGCACATATACGCAGTATTTT.

The chain is built from TRBV29-1 and TRBJ1-1; possibly TRBD1 for D (6 bases). This CDR3 comprises 14 residues. Germline V gene sequence: CDR1 SQVTM, CDR2 ANQGSEA. The V end was cut by 6 bases, the J end by 7 bases, with 21 bases between. The CDR3 coding sequence is TGCAGCGTCGTCAAGGTGACAGGTTTCGGTGAAGCTTTCTTT. Translation: CSVVKVTGFGEAFF.